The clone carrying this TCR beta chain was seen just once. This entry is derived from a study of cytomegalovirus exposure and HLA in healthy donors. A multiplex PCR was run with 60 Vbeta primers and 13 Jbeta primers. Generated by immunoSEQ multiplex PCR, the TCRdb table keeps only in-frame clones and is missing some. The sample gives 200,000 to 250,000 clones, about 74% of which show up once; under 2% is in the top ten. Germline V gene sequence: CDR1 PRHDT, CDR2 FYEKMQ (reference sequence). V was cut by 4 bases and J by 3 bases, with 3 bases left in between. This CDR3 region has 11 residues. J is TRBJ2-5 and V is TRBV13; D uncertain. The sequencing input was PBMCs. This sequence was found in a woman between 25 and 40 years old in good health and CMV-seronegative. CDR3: CASSSKETQYF. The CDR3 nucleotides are TGTGCCAGCAGCTCCAAAGAGACCCAGTACTTC.